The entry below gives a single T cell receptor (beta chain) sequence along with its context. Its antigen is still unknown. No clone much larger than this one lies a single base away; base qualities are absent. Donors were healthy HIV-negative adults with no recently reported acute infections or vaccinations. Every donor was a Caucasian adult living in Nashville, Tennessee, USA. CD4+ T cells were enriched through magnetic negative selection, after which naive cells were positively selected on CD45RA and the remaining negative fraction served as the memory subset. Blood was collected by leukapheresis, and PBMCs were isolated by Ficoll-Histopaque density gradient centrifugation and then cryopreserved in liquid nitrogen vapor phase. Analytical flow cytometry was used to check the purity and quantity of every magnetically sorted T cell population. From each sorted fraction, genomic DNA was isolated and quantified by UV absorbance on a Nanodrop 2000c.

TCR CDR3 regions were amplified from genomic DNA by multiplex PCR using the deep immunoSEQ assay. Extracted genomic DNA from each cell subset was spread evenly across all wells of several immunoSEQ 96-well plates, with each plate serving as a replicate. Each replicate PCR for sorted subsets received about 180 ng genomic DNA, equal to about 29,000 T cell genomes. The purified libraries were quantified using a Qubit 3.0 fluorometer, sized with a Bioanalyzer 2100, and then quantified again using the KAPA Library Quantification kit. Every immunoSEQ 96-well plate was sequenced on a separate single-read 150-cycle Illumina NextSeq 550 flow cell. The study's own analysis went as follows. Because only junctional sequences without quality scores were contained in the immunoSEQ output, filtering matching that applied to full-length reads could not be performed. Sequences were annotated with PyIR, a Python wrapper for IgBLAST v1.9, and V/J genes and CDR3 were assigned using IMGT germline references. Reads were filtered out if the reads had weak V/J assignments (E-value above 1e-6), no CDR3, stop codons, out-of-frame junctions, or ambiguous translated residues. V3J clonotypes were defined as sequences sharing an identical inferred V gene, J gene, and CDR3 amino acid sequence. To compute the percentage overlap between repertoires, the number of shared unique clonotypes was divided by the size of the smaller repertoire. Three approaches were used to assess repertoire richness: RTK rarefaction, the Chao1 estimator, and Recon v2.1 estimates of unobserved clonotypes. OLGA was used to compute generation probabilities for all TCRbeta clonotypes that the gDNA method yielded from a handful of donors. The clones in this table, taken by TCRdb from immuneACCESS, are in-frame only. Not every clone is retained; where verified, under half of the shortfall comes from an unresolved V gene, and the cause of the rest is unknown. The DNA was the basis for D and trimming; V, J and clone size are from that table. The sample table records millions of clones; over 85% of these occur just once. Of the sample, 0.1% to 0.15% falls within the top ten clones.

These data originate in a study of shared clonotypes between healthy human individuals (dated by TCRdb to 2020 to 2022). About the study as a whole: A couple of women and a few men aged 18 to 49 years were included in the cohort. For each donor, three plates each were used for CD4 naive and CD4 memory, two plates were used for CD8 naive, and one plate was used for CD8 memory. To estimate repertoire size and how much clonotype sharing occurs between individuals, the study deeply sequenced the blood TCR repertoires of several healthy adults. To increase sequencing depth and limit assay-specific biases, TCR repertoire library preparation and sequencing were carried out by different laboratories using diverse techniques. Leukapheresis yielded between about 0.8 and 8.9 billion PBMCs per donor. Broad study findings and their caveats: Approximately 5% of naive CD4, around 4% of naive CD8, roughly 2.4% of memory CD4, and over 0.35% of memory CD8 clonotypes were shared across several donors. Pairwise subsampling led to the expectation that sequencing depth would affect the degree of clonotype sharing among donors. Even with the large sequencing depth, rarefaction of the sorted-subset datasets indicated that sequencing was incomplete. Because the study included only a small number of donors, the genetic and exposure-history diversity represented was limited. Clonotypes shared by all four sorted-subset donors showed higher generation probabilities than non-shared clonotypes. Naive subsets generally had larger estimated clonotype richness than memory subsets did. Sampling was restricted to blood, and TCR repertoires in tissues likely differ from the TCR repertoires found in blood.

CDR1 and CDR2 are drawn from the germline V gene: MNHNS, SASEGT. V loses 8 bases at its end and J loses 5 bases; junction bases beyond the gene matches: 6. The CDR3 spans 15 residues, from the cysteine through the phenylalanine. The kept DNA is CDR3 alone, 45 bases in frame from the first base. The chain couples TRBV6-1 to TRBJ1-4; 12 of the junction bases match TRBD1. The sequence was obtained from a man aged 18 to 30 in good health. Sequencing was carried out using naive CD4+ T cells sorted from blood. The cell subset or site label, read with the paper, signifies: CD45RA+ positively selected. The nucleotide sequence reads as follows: TGTGCCAGCGGCGGGACAGGGGGCTTCAATGAAAAACTGTTTTTT. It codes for CASGGTGGFNEKLFF.